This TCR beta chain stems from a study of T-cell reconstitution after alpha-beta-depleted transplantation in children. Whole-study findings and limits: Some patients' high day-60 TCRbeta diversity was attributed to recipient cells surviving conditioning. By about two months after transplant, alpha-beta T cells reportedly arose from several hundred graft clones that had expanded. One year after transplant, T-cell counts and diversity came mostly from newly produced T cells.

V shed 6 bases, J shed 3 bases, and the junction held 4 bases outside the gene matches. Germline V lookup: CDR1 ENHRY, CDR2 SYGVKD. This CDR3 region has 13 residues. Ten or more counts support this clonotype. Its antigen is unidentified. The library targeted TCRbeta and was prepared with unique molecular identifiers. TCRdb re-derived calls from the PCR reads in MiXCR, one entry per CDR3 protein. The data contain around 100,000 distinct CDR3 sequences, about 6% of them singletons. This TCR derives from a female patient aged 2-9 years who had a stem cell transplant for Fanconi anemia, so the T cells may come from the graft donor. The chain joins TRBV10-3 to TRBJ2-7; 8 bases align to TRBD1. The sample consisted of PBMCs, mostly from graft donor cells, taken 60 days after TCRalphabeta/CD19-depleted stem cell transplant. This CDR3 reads CAIRPTGVYEQYF. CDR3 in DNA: TGTGCCATCAGGCCGACAGGGGTCTACGAGCAGTACTTC.